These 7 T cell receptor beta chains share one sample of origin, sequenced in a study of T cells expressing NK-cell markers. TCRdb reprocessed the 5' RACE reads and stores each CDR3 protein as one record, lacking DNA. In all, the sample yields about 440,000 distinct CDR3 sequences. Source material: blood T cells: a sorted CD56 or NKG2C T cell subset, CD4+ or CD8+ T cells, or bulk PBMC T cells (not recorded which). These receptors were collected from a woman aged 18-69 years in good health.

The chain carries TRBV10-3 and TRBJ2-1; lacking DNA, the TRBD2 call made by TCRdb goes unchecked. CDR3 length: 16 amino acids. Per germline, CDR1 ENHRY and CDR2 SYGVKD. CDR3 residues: CAMANGSGGTYNEQFF.

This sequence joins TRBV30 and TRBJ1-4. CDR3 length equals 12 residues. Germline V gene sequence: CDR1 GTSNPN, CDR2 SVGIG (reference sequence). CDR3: CALGGEEEKLFF.

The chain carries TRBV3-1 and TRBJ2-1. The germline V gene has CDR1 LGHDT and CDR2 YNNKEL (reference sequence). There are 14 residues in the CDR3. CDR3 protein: CASSQGISYNEQFF.

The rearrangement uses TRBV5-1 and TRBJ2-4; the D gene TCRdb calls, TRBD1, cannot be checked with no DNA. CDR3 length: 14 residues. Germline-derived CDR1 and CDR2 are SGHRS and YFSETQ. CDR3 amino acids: CASATGSLLDIQYF.

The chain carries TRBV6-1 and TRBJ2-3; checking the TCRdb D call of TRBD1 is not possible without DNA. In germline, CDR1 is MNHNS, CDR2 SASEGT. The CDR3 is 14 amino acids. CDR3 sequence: CASKPGLATDTQYF.

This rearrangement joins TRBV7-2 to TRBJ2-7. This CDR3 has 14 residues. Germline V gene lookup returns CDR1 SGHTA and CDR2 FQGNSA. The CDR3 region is CASSLSLTTYEQYF.

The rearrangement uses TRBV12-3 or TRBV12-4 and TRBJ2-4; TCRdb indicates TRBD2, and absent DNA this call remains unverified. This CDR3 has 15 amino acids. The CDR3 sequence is CASSLFPPGKNIQYF.